Presented here are 21 T cell receptor beta chains from one specimen sequenced in a study of tumor-infiltrating lymphocytes in localized non-small cell lung cancer. Some clones are missing from TCRdb's copy, which holds only in-frame ones; the method was immunoSEQ multiplex PCR. The table lists thousands of clones, roughly 63% of them singletons. The material sequenced was uninvolved lung tissue not adjacent to the tumor. These TCRs come from a human donor with non-small cell lung cancer.

The gene calls are TRBV2 and TRBJ1-1; D is undetermined. V lost 6 bases, J lost 5 bases, and 10 bases lay in between. Looked up from germline, CDR1 is SNHLY and CDR2 is FYNNEI. There are 12 residues in the CDR3. The CDR3 sequence is CASRPERTEAFF. DNA of the CDR3: TGTGCCAGCAGGCCGGAGAGGACTGAAGCTTTCTTT.

A few counts support this clone. The chain combines TRBV7-6 with TRBJ1-5; no clear D. The CDR3 covers 14 residues. V was trimmed by 2 bases and J by 9 bases, leaving 14 bases between them. Germline V lookup: CDR1 SGHVS, CDR2 FNYEAQ. As DNA, the CDR3 is TGTGCCAGCAGCTTAAAGGCCGAGATTCCGCCCCAGCATTTT. It codes for CASSLKAEIPPQHF.

This clone is judged medium-sized (0.01 to 0.1%). The V gene is TRBV6-5, the J gene TRBJ2-5; D might be TRBD1 (6 bases). Per the germline V gene, CDR1 is MNHEY and CDR2 is SVGAGI. Trimming shortened V by 4 bases and J by 0 bases, and 15 bases separated the two germline ends. The CDR3 totals 16 residues. The CDR3 sequence is CASSFPTGIDQETQYF. The CDR3, as DNA: TGTGCCAGCAGTTTTCCTACAGGGATCGACCAAGAGACCCAGTACTTC.

The CDR3 region is CASSQDRDSSYNEQFF. The CDR3, as DNA: TGTGCCAGCAGCCAAGATCGGGACAGCTCCTACAATGAGCAGTTCTTC. The chain links TRBV4-2 to TRBJ2-1; the match to TRBD1 covers 7 bases. This CDR3 has 16 amino acids. Looked up from germline, CDR1 is LGHNA and CDR2 is YNFKEQ. The V and J ends lost 0 bases and 0 bases, in that order; junction bases with no gene match: 2.

This clone occurred a few times. The J gene is TRBJ2-7, the V gene TRBV6-5; 10 bases fit TRBD1. Germline CDR1 MNHEY, CDR2 SVGAGI. This CDR3 comprises 15 residues. V lost 6 bases and J lost 5; bases outside the gene matches: 10. This chain's CDR3 is CASRNPGQGSHEQYF. CDR3 in DNA: TGTGCCAGCAGGAATCCGGGACAGGGGTCCCACGAGCAGTACTTC.

V usage is TRBV29-1 and J usage is TRBJ1-1; possibly TRBD1 for D (6 bases). The V end was cut by 6 bases, the J end by 1 base, with 12 bases between. CDR3 length: 13 amino acids. Germline V lookup: CDR1 SQVTM, CDR2 ANQGSEA. The CDR3 DNA is TGCAGCGTCTACCAGGGACAGAACACTGAAGCTTTCTTT. Amino acids: CSVYQGQNTEAFF.

The chain couples TRBV7-2 to TRBJ1-2, with D hard to call. With 1 base removed from V and 8 bases from J, the gap between germline ends came to 8 bases. This CDR3 contains 12 residues. The germline V gene has CDR1 SGHTA and CDR2 FQGNSA. The CDR3 region is CASSLGPGGYTF. The CDR3 DNA is TGTGCCAGCAGCTTAGGGCCGGGAGGCTACACCTTC.

This chain links TRBV7-6 with TRBJ2-1; D may be TRBD1 (6 bases). V was pared by 1 base and J by 7 bases, with 20 bases between. The CDR3 has 17 amino acids. The germline V gene has CDR1 SGHVS and CDR2 FNYEAQ. The CDR3 loop is CASSLVEGAGVRNEQFF. The CDR3 DNA is TGTGCCAGCAGCTTAGTTGAGGGCGCAGGGGTGCGAAATGAGCAGTTCTTC.

This CDR3 is CASIGAGASTDTQYF. As DNA, the CDR3 is TGTGCCAGCATCGGGGCGGGGGCTAGCACAGATACGCAGTATTTT. This chain connects TRBV6-1 to TRBJ2-3, with a tentative D call TRBD2 (7 bases). V lost 7 bases, J lost 0 bases, and 14 bases lay in between. The CDR3 contains 15 residues. CDR1 is MNHNS, CDR2 SASEGT, per germline.

The chain employs TRBV18 and TRBJ1-2, with TRBD1 matching over 10 bases. CDR3 size: 14 residues. The V gene end was trimmed by 3 bases and the J gene end by 8 bases; junction bases not matched to a gene: 6. Looked up from germline, CDR1 is KGHSH and CDR2 is LQKENI. The CDR3 is CASSPTGTGDGYTF. Here the CDR3 DNA reads TGTGCCAGCTCACCTACCGGGACAGGGGACGGCTACACCTTC. The variable domain in full, completed from reference TRBV18 and TRBJ1-2, reads NAGVMQNPRHLVRRRGQEARLRCSPMKGHSHVYWYRQLPEEGLKFMVYLQKENIIDESGMPKERFSAEFPKEGPSILRIQQVVRGDSAAYFCASSPTGTGDGYTFGSGTRLTVV.

The rearrangement uses TRBV7-7 and TRBJ2-5; 10 bases are shared with TRBD1. V was pared by 5 bases and J by 4 bases, with 10 bases of the junction left unmatched. The CDR3 runs to 16 residues. The germline CDR1 and CDR2 sequences are SSHAT and FNYEAQ (reference sequence). The CDR3: CASSLRATGGGETQYF. DNA of the CDR3: TGTGCCAGCAGCCTCAGGGCGACAGGGGGCGGAGAGACCCAGTACTTC.

By sample share, this clone is medium-sized (0.01 to 0.1%). The V gene is TRBV11-2, the J gene TRBJ1-4; D call uncertain. Germline V gene lookup returns CDR1 SGHAT and CDR2 FQNNGV. V was shortened by 4 bases and J by 4 bases, with 13 bases between the two germline ends. The CDR3 loop spans 15 amino acids. The CDR3 DNA sequence: TGTGCCAGCAGCTATGGCGGCCGGGATAATGAAAAACTGTTTTTT. This codes for CASSYGGRDNEKLFF. Combining the CDR3 with reference TRBV11-2 and TRBJ1-4 gives the whole variable domain EAGVAQSPRYKIIEKRQSVAFWCNPISGHATLYWYQQILGQGPKLLIQFQNNGVVDDSQLPKDRFSAERLKGVDSTLKIQPAKLEDSAVYLCASSYGGRDNEKLFFGSGTQLSVL.

The chain has TRBV5-1 and TRBJ1-3; D may be TRBD1 (6 bases). Trimming pared 5 bases from V and 4 bases from J, leaving 16 bases between. Germline V lookup: CDR1 SGHRS, CDR2 YFSETQ. The CDR3 totals 15 residues. Here the CDR3 reads CASSRGQIKGNTIYF. The CDR3 DNA follows: TGCGCCAGCAGTCGCGGACAGATTAAAGGAAACACCATATATTTT.

For the CDR3, the DNA is TGTGCCAGCAGTTCCGGGACAGAAGAAAAACTGTTTTTT. This translates into CASSSGTEEKLFF. The chain recombines TRBV4-2 with TRBJ1-4, with 7 nucleotides matching TRBD1. Germline CDR1 is LGHNA and CDR2 is YNFKEQ. This CDR3 region has 13 residues. V was pared by 6 bases and J by 8 bases, with 6 bases of the junction left unmatched.

In its sample, this clone was seen once. The V call is TRBV27, the J call TRBJ1-5, with TRBD1 matching over 10 bases. Germline V gene data show CDR1 as MNHEY and CDR2 as SMNVEV (reference sequence). V lost 3 bases, J lost 7 bases, and 0 bases stayed unmatched. The CDR3 loop spans 13 amino acids. Here the CDR3 DNA reads TGTGCCAGCAGTTTGACAGGGGGCCAGCCCCAGCATTTT. The encoded protein is CASSLTGGQPQHF.

This sequence joins TRBV20-1 and TRBJ1-1; D remains ambiguous. V was shortened by 7 bases and J by 9 bases, with 12 bases between the two germline ends. Per germline, CDR1 DFQATT and CDR2 SNEGSKA (reference sequence). The CDR3 length is 10 residues. CDR3 sequence: CSVPNLKAFF. For the CDR3, the DNA is TGCAGTGTGCCCAACCTAAAAGCTTTCTTT.

V gene TRBV19 combines with J gene TRBJ1-6, with 7 bases identical to TRBD1. Trimming removed 5 bases from V and 9 bases from J; junction bases left unmatched: 7. The CDR3 has 14 amino acids. Germline assignment: CDR1 LNHDA and CDR2 SQIVND (reference sequence). For the CDR3, the DNA is TGTGCCAGTAGTGACGACAGGGTTACTTCACCCCTCCACTTT. It yields the protein CASSDDRVTSPLHF. Based on the CDR3 plus reference TRBV19 and TRBJ1-6, the full variable domain is DGGITQSPKYLFRKEGQNVTLSCEQNLNHDAMYWYRQDPGQGLRLIYYSQIVNDFQKGDIAEGYSVSREKKESFPLTVTSAQKNPTAFYLCASSDDRVTSPLHFGNGTRLTVT.

The chain couples TRBV9 to TRBJ1-4; no reliable D call. Germline CDR1 SGDLS, CDR2 YYNGEE. The CDR3 is 13 amino acids. V was trimmed by 1 base and J by 5 bases, leaving 6 bases between them. The CDR3 region has the DNA TGTGCCAGCAGCGTACAAGGGAATGAAAAACTGTTTTTT. The encoded protein is CASSVQGNEKLFF.

V usage is TRBV30 and J usage is TRBJ1-6; D is ambiguous. V was pared by 6 bases and J by 7 bases, with 10 bases between. The length of the CDR3 is 12 residues. CDR1 GTSNPN and CDR2 SVGIG come from the germline V gene (reference sequence). The CDR3 DNA is TGTGCCTGTACCGCAACAAATTCACCCCTCCACTTT. Translated, it gives CACTATNSPLHF.

This chain links TRBV29-1 with TRBJ1-2; 8 nucleotides line up with TRBD1. Germline CDR1 SQVTM, CDR2 ANQGSEA. There are 11 residues in the CDR3. Germline trimming cut 4 bases from V and 8 bases from J; bases unmatched to any gene: 3. CDR3 DNA: TGCAGCGTTGGGACAGGGTTAGGCTACACCTTC. Its translation: CSVGTGLGYTF.

DNA for the CDR3: TGTGCCAGCAGCCAGGACAGGGGGCAAAGGGAGACCCAGTACTTC. Encoded protein: CASSQDRGQRETQYF. The chain couples TRBV7-9 to TRBJ2-5, with 11 bases lining up with TRBD1. The length of the CDR3 is 15 residues. Germline CDR1 SEHNR, CDR2 FQNEAQ (reference sequence). J lost 5 bases, V lost 5 bases, and 7 bases had no gene match.